Described below is a single TCR beta chain sequence and its context. Its antigen remains unidentified. The CDR3 is 12 amino acids. Germline loops: CDR1 SGHTA, CDR2 FQGTGA. Trimming removed 2 bases at V and 10 bases at J, with 9 bases between. The sample comes from a study of beta chain features in type 1 diabetes. Overall study findings and caveats: At VDJ recombination sites, type 1 diabetes patients had fewer insertions and more deleted nucleotides.

All of the isolated RNA was reverse transcribed, so expressed TCRB transcripts were sequenced. Naive, central memory and regulatory T cell samples came to a mean of about 3.9 million reads. Profiled with immunoSEQ multiplex PCR; TCRdb holds only in-frame clones, not every one. This table has under 950,000 clones, roughly 16% appearing once. V gene TRBV7-3 combines with J gene TRBJ2-1, with D unresolved. Input material: naive CD4+ T cells from blood. The origin of this receptor is a woman between 18 and 30 years old in good health. The CDR3 loop reads CASSLLPGEQFF. DNA for the CDR3: TGTGCCAGCAGCTTACTACCCGGGGAGCAGTTCTTC.